This T cell receptor beta chain was captured by sequencing in a study of blood T cell repertoires in COVID-19. Looking at the study overall: The United States, Italy and Spain were the sources of the acute and convalescent COVID-19 samples. T cells, B-cell-depleted T cells, or PBMCs provided the cDNA or gDNA that served as material.

Per the original data handling: For nucleated cells, counts were estimated from reference gene primer amplification. TCRdb keeps only in-frame clones here, not all; method: immunoSEQ multiplex PCR. That table furnishes V, J and clone size, whereas the DNA furnished D and trimming. Here the sample spans roughly 260,000 clones, around nine tenths being singletons. V was cut by 2 bases and J by 0 bases, with 8 bases left in between. The CDR3 totals 14 residues. Germline lookup yields CDR1 SGHTA and CDR2 FQGNSA. This clone was seen only a few times. What was sequenced was peripheral blood. This chain uses TRBV7-2 with TRBJ2-7; D gene unclear. This clonotype was sampled from a man in his forties who had recovered from COVID-19. DNA of the CDR3: TGTGCCAGCAGCTTAACTCGCATCTCCTACGAGCAGTACTTC. The encoded protein is CASSLTRISYEQYF.